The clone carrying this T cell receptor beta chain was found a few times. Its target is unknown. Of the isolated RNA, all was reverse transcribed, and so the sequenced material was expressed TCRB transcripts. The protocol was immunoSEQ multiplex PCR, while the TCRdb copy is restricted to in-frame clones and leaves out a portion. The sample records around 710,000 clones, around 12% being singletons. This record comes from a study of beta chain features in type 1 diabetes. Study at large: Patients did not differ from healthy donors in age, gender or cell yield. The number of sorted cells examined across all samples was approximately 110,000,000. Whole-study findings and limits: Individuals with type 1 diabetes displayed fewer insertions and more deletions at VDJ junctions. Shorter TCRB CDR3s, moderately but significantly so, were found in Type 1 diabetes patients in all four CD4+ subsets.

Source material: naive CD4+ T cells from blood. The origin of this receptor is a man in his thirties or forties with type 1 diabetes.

In DNA, the CDR3 is TGCGCCAGCACCCTGACTGCGAGTAGCGGGGGGGAAGAGACCCAGTACTTC. Its protein is CASTLTASSGGEETQYF. This chain joins TRBV4-1 and TRBJ2-5, with 11 bases lining up with TRBD2. The ends lost 7 bases at V and 3 bases at J; junction bases unmatched: 13. The germline V gene has CDR1 MGHRA and CDR2 YSYEKL. The CDR3 runs to 17 residues.